This T cell receptor beta chain was sequenced during a study of shared clonotypes between healthy human individuals. Study-level information: The study used three CD4 naive, three CD4 memory, two CD8 naive and one CD8 memory plate per donor. Study observations and caveats: What naive subsets generally showed was a larger estimated richness than memory subsets showed. With four donors compared, 4% to 5.5% of naive CD4 clonotypes were shared.

Terminally differentiated effector memory CD45RA+ cells were excluded from the naive CD8 cells, which were CD45RO-negative and positively selected for CCR7. Adults of Caucasian background living in Nashville, Tennessee made up all donors. A remark on this clone: The antigen is not known.

The data were produced by immunoSEQ multiplex PCR, yet TCRdb's version contains in-frame clones alone and is incomplete. The repertoire holds 600,000 or so clones, with 95% to 98% as singletons. CDR3 length: 16 residues. V lost 9 bases and J lost 4; bases outside the gene matches: 14. Germline V gives CDR1 SGHNT, CDR2 YYREEE (reference sequence). The clonotype comes from a man younger than 40 in good health. V is TRBV5-4 and J is TRBJ2-5; 11 positions agree with TRBD2. Source material: naive CD8+ T cells sorted from blood. The CDR3 sequence is CAIKLAGAVTVETQYF. DNA of the CDR3: TGTGCCATTAAACTAGCGGGAGCGGTTACAGTAGAGACCCAGTACTTC.